Following are 32 T cell receptor beta chains from one sample sequenced in a study of blood T cell repertoires in COVID-19. Sequencing used immunoSEQ multiplex PCR; TCRdb keeps in-frame clones, though not all of them. Among 250,000 to 350,000 clones listed, around 89% were seen once. Source material: peripheral blood. These receptors were collected from a woman aged 45-65 years with COVID-19, enrolled during active disease.

This clone was seen a few times. The gene calls are TRBV11-3 and TRBJ2-5; 10 bases map to TRBD1. The ends lost 1 base at V and 1 base at J; junction bases unmatched: 0. The germline V gene has CDR1 SGHNT and CDR2 YENEEA. The CDR3 totals 15 residues. For the CDR3, the DNA is TGTGCCAGCAGCTTAGGGACAGGGGGCCAAGAGACCCAGTACTTC. Residues: CASSLGTGGQETQYF.

This chain uses TRBV30 with TRBJ2-3; possibly TRBD2 for D (5 bases). This CDR3 comprises 16 residues. V was pared by 3 bases and J by 0 bases, with 16 bases between. Germline V gene data show CDR1 as GTSNPN and CDR2 as SVGIG (reference sequence). The CDR3 DNA follows: TGTGCCTGGAGGGGCCATGGCGGGTCTAGCACAGATACGCAGTATTTT. The encoded protein is CAWRGHGGSSTDTQYF.

The V call is TRBV6-4, the J call TRBJ1-1, with D maybe TRBD1 (6 bases). V was clipped by 7 bases and J by 0 bases, with 12 bases between them. Germline V gene sequence: CDR1 MRHNA, CDR2 SNTAGT. The CDR3 covers 14 residues. CDR3 residues: CASKQGYMNTEAFF. CDR3 DNA sequence: TGTGCCAGCAAACAGGGATACATGAACACTGAAGCTTTCTTT.

The V gene is TRBV27, the J gene TRBJ1-1, with 8 bases fitting TRBD1. Germline trimming cut 5 bases from V and 4 bases from J; bases unmatched to any gene: 3. The length of the CDR3 is 13 residues. Germline CDR1 MNHEY, CDR2 SMNVEV (reference sequence). The CDR3 is CASSRQGSTEAFF. The CDR3 DNA reads as TGTGCCAGCAGTCGACAGGGGAGCACTGAAGCTTTCTTT.

CDR3 sequence reads: CASSPRQGATDTQYF. The CDR3 DNA follows: TGTGCCAGCTCACCGCGACAGGGGGCAACAGATACGCAGTATTTT. The V gene is TRBV18, the J gene TRBJ2-3; 10 nucleotides agree with TRBD1. Germline CDR1 reads KGHSH; CDR2 reads LQKENI. The J segment lost 3 bases and the V segment lost 3 bases, leaving 3 bases of the junction unmatched. There are 15 residues in the CDR3. The full variable domain, its missing parts supplied by reference TRBV18 and TRBJ2-3, is NAGVMQNPRHLVRRRGQEARLRCSPMKGHSHVYWYRQLPEEGLKFMVYLQKENIIDESGMPKERFSAEFPKEGPSILRIQQVVRGDSAAYFCASSPRQGATDTQYFGPGTRLTVL.

The chain combines TRBV7-2 with TRBJ2-3; TRBD2 matches at 13 bases. V was clipped by 4 bases and J by 1 base; unmatched bases: 8. The CDR3 extends over 18 amino acids. CDR1 SGHTA and CDR2 FQGNSA come from the germline V gene. CDR3 nucleotide sequence: TGTGCCAGCAGCTCCCAAGGACTAGCGGGAGTCGGCACAGATACGCAGTATTTT. Protein sequence: CASSSQGLAGVGTDTQYF.

This chain joins TRBV5-1 and TRBJ2-3; 8 bases map to TRBD2. Germline V gene sequence: CDR1 SGHRS, CDR2 YFSETQ. This CDR3 region has 16 residues. V lost 3 bases and J lost 4; bases outside the gene matches: 10. Written as DNA, the CDR3 is TGCGCCAGCAGCTGGGGAAGCGGGAGATTGGCAGATACGCAGTATTTT. Encoded protein: CASSWGSGRLADTQYF. The whole variable domain, filled in from reference TRBV5-1 and TRBJ2-3, reads KAGVTQTPRYLIKTRGQQVTLSCSPISGHRSVSWYQQTPGQGLQFLFEYFSETQRNKGNFPGRFSGRQFSNSRSEMNVSTLELGDSALYLCASSWGSGRLADTQYFGPGTRLTVL.

The V gene is TRBV9, the J gene TRBJ2-3, with D perhaps TRBD2 (5 bases). Germline V gene lookup returns CDR1 SGDLS and CDR2 YYNGEE. Trimming removed 4 bases from V and 2 bases from J, with 11 bases in between. The CDR3 extends over 14 amino acids. In DNA, the CDR3 is TGTGCCAGCAGCACTCGGGGAGACACAGATACGCAGTATTTT. Its translation is CASSTRGDTDTQYF.

The rearrangement joins TRBV5-1 to TRBJ2-3, with TRBD2 matching 13 bases. J was trimmed by 9 bases and V by 2 bases; bases with no gene match: 6. Germline CDR1 reads SGHRS; CDR2 reads YFSETQ. The CDR3 is made up of 15 amino acids. CDR3 DNA sequence: TGCGCCAGCAGCTTAGGACTAGCGGGAGAAGAAACGCAGTATTTT. It specifies CASSLGLAGEETQYF.

This CDR3 reads CASSLDPSLLFF. In nucleotides, the CDR3 is TGTGCCAGCAGCTTAGACCCTAGTCTGCTGTTTTTT. The gene calls are TRBV7-8 and TRBJ1-4; D uncertain. Between the trimmed V and J ends, which lost 1 base and 14 bases, there was a span of 11 bases. Germline V lookup: CDR1 SGHVS, CDR2 FQNEAQ. The CDR3 covers 12 residues.

The chain employs TRBV6-5 and TRBJ2-7; 12 positions match TRBD2. The CDR3 runs to 14 residues. The J segment lost 5 bases and the V segment lost 6 bases, leaving 5 bases of the junction unmatched. Germline V lookup: CDR1 MNHEY, CDR2 SVGAGI. The CDR3 here is CASSRLAGEDEQYF. CDR3 sequence (DNA): TGTGCCAGCAGCCGACTAGCGGGAGAGGACGAGCAGTACTTC.

This chain links TRBV14 with TRBJ2-7, with 11 bases fitting TRBD2. CDR1 and CDR2 (germline): SGHDN, FVKESK. This CDR3 is 15 amino acids long. With V trimmed by 4 bases and J by 2 bases, 4 bases remained unmatched. The CDR3 DNA reads as TGTGCCAGCAGCCCCCTAGCGGGAGGTGCCTACGAGCAGTACTTC. Translation: CASSPLAGGAYEQYF.

This sequence joins TRBV18 and TRBJ2-5; D gene ambiguous. V lost 2 bases, J lost 4 bases, and 5 bases lay in between. The CDR3 totals 12 residues. CDR1 and CDR2 (germline): KGHSH, LQKENI. The CDR3 DNA reads as TGTGCCAGCTCACCAACGGGAGAGACCCAGTACTTC. This codes for CASSPTGETQYF.

In its sample, this clone was seen once. The rearrangement joins TRBV3-1 (or the pseudogene TRBV3-2) to TRBJ2-1, with TRBD1 matching 10 bases. V lost 6 bases, J lost 4 bases, and 12 bases stayed unmatched. The CDR3 is made up of 17 amino acids. Germline CDR1 is LGHDT and CDR2 is YNNKEL (reference sequence). Here the CDR3 reads CASSDRDRGPNYNEQFF. For the CDR3, the DNA is TGTGCCAGCAGTGATCGGGACAGGGGACCAAATTACAATGAGCAGTTCTTC.

This clone is a singleton in its sample. The gene calls are TRBV6-5 and TRBJ2-2; TRBD2 matches 9 bases. The trim removed 2 bases at V and 5 bases at J, leaving 6 bases unmatched. The germline V gene encodes CDR1 MNHEY and CDR2 SVGAGI. The CDR3 is 16 residues long. CDR3 DNA sequence: TGTGCCAGCAGTTACGAACTAGCGGGCCGTACCGGGGAGCTGTTTTTT. It is translated as CASSYELAGRTGELFF.

The chain combines TRBV5-1 with TRBJ2-3; 9 nucleotides align to TRBD2. The CDR3 has 17 residues. The germline V gene encodes CDR1 SGHRS and CDR2 YFSETQ. V was pared by 0 bases and J by 2 bases, with 7 bases of the junction left unmatched. The CDR3 region is CASSLEEREAHTDTQYF. The DNA of the CDR3 is TGCGCCAGCAGCTTGGAGGAGCGGGAGGCACACACAGATACGCAGTATTTT.

This clone was seen only once. The rearrangement joins TRBV3-1 (or the pseudogene TRBV3-2) to TRBJ2-5; the match to TRBD1 covers 7 bases. CDR1 and CDR2 (germline): LGHDT, YNNKEL (reference sequence). The CDR3 totals 13 residues. Trimming at V came to 5 bases and at J to 4 bases, leaving 4 bases not matched to a gene. The CDR3 DNA is TGTGCCAGCAGCGTACAGGGGTTAGAGACCCAGTACTTC. Protein: CASSVQGLETQYF.

This sequence joins TRBV3-1 (or the pseudogene TRBV3-2) and TRBJ1-4; D possibly corresponds to TRBD1 (5 bases). Trimming shortened V by 0 bases and J by 8 bases, and 10 bases separated the two germline ends. Germline lookup yields CDR1 LGHDT and CDR2 YNNKEL (reference sequence). There are 14 residues in the CDR3. The CDR3 loop is CASSQDSGSEKLFF. The DNA for the CDR3 is TGTGCCAGCAGCCAAGATTCAGGGTCGGAAAAACTGTTTTTT.

This clone came up once. The V gene is TRBV6-5, the J gene TRBJ1-2, with a tentative D call TRBD1 (5 bases). CDR1 and CDR2 from the germline V gene are MNHEY and SVGAGI. This CDR3 is 14 amino acids long. V was trimmed by 4 bases and J by 8 bases, leaving 17 bases between them. The CDR3 DNA is TGTGCCAGCAGTTGGGGCCCAGGGAATATCGGCTACACCTTC. The encoded protein is CASSWGPGNIGYTF.

In the case of this clone: The junction departs from germline at one end; a sequencing error may be responsible. V gene TRBV18 combines with J gene TRBJ2-7; D ambiguous. Germline-derived CDR1 and CDR2 are KGHSH and LQKENI. The CDR3 loop spans 13 amino acids. CDR3 coding DNA: TGTGCCAGCTCACCACGGGCAGCCTATGAGCAGTACTTC. Translated: CASSPRAAYEQYF. Filled out from reference TRBV18 and TRBJ2-7, the complete variable domain reads NAGVMQNPRHLVRRRGQEARLRCSPMKGHSHVYWYRQLPEEGLKFMVYLQKENIIDESGMPKERFSAEFPKEGPSILRIQQVVRGDSAAYFCASSPRAAYEQYFGPGTRLTVT.

The V call is TRBV4-3, the J call TRBJ2-3; 7 nucleotides line up with TRBD2. The CDR3 covers 14 residues. Trimming cost V 0 bases and J 10 bases; bases outside gene matches: 7. Germline loops: CDR1 LGHNA, CDR2 YSLEER. The CDR3 region is CASSQDLGSGAQYF. The CDR3 DNA is TGCGCCAGCAGCCAAGATCTAGGGAGCGGGGCGCAGTATTTT.

The chain uses TRBV3-1 (or the pseudogene TRBV3-2) and TRBJ2-1; 7 positions match TRBD2. The CDR3 contains 14 residues. Germline CDR1 reads LGHDT; CDR2 reads YNNKEL (reference sequence). Germline trimming cut 5 bases from V and 3 bases from J; bases unmatched to any gene: 4. The CDR3 sequence: CASSFLAGYNEQFF. The CDR3 DNA reads TGTGCCAGCAGCTTCTTAGCGGGCTACAATGAGCAGTTCTTC.

This rearrangement joins TRBV7-3 to TRBJ1-5; D not resolved. V lost 5 bases to trimming and J lost 6 bases, with 11 bases between them. The length of the CDR3 is 13 residues. CDR1 and CDR2 from the germline V gene are SGHTA and FQGTGA. CDR3 nucleotide sequence: TGTGCCAGCAGCCTCTGGGCCAGTCAGCCCCAGCATTTT. This gives the protein CASSLWASQPQHF.

The chain uses TRBV6-5 and TRBJ1-2; D is unclear. Germline V gene data show CDR1 as MNHEY and CDR2 as SVGAGI. The V end was cut by 8 bases, the J end by 7 bases, with 20 bases between. The CDR3 spans 14 residues. The DNA for the CDR3 is TGTGCCAGCTCACGAGGGCCAAAGTACTCTGGCTACACCTTC. Amino acids: CASSRGPKYSGYTF.

This chain joins TRBV6-6 and TRBJ2-5; D uncertain. The V end lost 6 bases, the J end lost 5 bases, and 10 bases lay between the germline ends. Germline V gene data show CDR1 as MNHNY and CDR2 as SVGAGI (reference sequence). CDR3 size: 12 residues. CDR3 amino acids: CASSPQTETQYF. The CDR3, as DNA: TGTGCCAGCAGCCCACAGACGGAGACCCAGTACTTC.

V usage is TRBV4-2 and J usage is TRBJ1-2, with D perhaps matching TRBD1 (5 bases). The germline V gene encodes CDR1 LGHNA and CDR2 YNFKEQ. The CDR3 has 17 amino acids. Between the trimmed V and J ends, which lost 4 bases and 4 bases, there was a span of 22 bases. The CDR3 here is CASSLLGRGSLVYGYTF. CDR3 bases: TGTGCCAGCAGCCTTCTTGGGAGGGGCAGCCTCGTCTATGGCTACACCTTC.

The chain combines TRBV5-1 with TRBJ2-7; 7 bases agree with TRBD1. The CDR3 sequence is 17 residues long. Germline CDR1 reads SGHRS; CDR2 reads YFSETQ. The ends lost 0 bases at V and 1 base at J; junction bases unmatched: 10. CDR3 in DNA: TGCGCCAGCAGCTTGGCCGTTTGGGACAGCTCTTCCTACGAGCAGTACTTC. The encoded protein is CASSLAVWDSSSYEQYF.

The chain joins TRBV29-1 to TRBJ1-2; D perhaps matches TRBD1 (5 bases). Germline CDR1 reads SQVTM; CDR2 reads ANQGSEA. This CDR3 spans 14 amino acids. V shed 3 bases and J shed 8 bases, with 19 bases lying between them. The CDR3 sequence is CSVDQGIKTRGYTF. The CDR3 DNA follows: TGCAGCGTTGACCAGGGCATCAAAACGAGGGGCTACACCTTC.

This clone was detected only a few times. The rearrangement joins TRBV5-1 to TRBJ1-5; possible D gene TRBD1, 5 bases. CDR1 is SGHRS and CDR2 is YFSETQ in the germline V gene. V lost 0 bases, J lost 2 bases, and 9 bases lay in between. The CDR3 is 15 amino acids. The CDR3 reads CASSLAGGGNQPQHF. The CDR3 DNA reads TGCGCCAGCAGCTTGGCCGGAGGGGGCAATCAGCCCCAGCATTTT.

The V and J genes are TRBV25-1 and TRBJ1-2, with TRBD1 matching 8 bases. V lost 6 bases to trimming and J lost 7 bases; unmatched junction nucleotides: 7. CDR1 and CDR2 (germline): MGHDK, SYGVNS. The CDR3 spans 13 residues. CDR3 coding DNA: TGTGCCAGCAGACAGACAGGGGAGGGTGGCTACACCTTC. Amino acid sequence: CASRQTGEGGYTF.

The chain is built from TRBV3-1 (or the pseudogene TRBV3-2) and TRBJ1-5; D is unclear. The CDR3 runs to 16 residues. Germline CDR1 is LGHDT and CDR2 is YNNKEL (reference sequence). Trimming removed 0 bases from V and 0 bases from J, with 9 bases in between. CDR3 coding DNA: TGTGCCAGCAGCCAAGACGCAGGCTATAGCAATCAGCCCCAGCATTTT. It is translated as CASSQDAGYSNQPQHF.

This clone has a handful of counts. The rearrangement uses TRBV7-3 and TRBJ1-2; no definite D call. V was pared by 5 bases and J by 6 bases, with 19 bases between. This CDR3 spans 15 amino acids. Germline V gene lookup returns CDR1 SGHTA and CDR2 FQGTGA. The CDR3 bases are TGTGCCAGCAGCCCGGGTACAAAGATGATCAATGGCTACACCTTC. Protein product: CASSPGTKMINGYTF. The variable domain in full, completed from reference TRBV7-3 and TRBJ1-2, reads GAGVSQTPSNKVTEKGKYVELRCDPISGHTALYWYRQSLGQGPEFLIYFQGTGAADDSGLPNDRFFAVRPEGSVSTLKIQRTERGDSAVYLCASSPGTKMINGYTFGSGTRLTVV.